The clone carrying this T cell receptor beta chain was detected ten times or more. The sample is drawn from a study of response to subunit inactivated influenza vaccine. A single record per CDR3 protein comes from TCRdb applying MiXCR to the RT-PCR reads. The table has a few hundred thousand distinct CDR3 sequences, 11% seen once. Germline assignment: CDR1 MNHNS and CDR2 SASEGT. V lost 5 bases and J 2 bases, leaving 10 bases between the germline ends. The CDR3 length is 14 residues. The data also belong to a second study, concerning T cells expressing NK-cell markers. Per that paper: The authors generated TCR beta cDNA through 5'RACE template switching with UMIs. Repertoire data for TCR beta were derived from sorted T cells (CD3+CD56+NKG2C+, CD3+CD56+NKG2C- and CD3+CD56-NKG2C+). The authors sequenced eight donors, of whom seven were HCMV-seropositive and one was seronegative. Five to seven of the donors carried dominant NKG2C+ clonotypes that took up roughly 1.0-7.5% of their CD8+ T cells. The study left the HCMV specificity of expanded NKG2C+ T cell clones unresolved.

The TCR sequence derives from a man aged 50-60 years who received an inactivated influenza vaccine. The material sequenced was PBMCs from blood, taken on the day of vaccination. The chain carries TRBV6-1 and TRBJ2-1; D is possibly TRBD2 (6 bases). The CDR3 nucleotides are TGTGCCAGCAGTCCACGCGGGGCCTACAATGAGCAGTTCTTC. It encodes CASSPRGAYNEQFF.